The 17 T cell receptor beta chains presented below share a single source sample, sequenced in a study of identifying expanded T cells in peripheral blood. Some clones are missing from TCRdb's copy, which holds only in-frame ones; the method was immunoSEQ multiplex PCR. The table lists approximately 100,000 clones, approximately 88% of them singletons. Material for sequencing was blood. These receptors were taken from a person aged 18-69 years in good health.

CDR3 in amino acids: CASSLRPSGTVNGETQYF. The CDR3 coding sequence is TGTGCCAGCTCGCTTCGACCCTCCGGGACAGTAAACGGAGAGACCCAGTACTTC. The J gene is TRBJ2-5, the V gene TRBV18, with 7 bases fitting TRBD1. Germline loops: CDR1 KGHSH, CDR2 LQKENI. The CDR3 totals 18 residues. V was clipped by 6 bases and J by 4 bases; unmatched bases: 20.

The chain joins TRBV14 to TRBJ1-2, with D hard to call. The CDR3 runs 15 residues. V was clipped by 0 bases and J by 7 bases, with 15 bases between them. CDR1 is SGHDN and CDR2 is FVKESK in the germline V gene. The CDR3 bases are TGTGCCAGCAGCCAAGACTTTCTCGGATTCTTTGGCTACACCTTC. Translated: CASSQDFLGFFGYTF.

The CDR3 region is CASSYSTVGNSPLHF. In nucleotides, the CDR3 is TGTGCCAGCAGTTACTCGACTGTCGGGAATTCACCCCTCCACTTT. The chain employs TRBV6-5 and TRBJ1-6; D is ambiguous. Germline loops: CDR1 MNHEY, CDR2 SVGAGI. This CDR3 spans 15 amino acids. V dropped 0 bases and J dropped 7 bases, with 10 bases sitting between them.

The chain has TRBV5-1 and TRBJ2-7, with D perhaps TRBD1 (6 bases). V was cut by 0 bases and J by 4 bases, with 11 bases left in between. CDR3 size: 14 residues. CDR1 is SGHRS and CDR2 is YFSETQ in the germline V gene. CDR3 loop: CASSLVGGNYEQYF. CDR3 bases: TGCGCCAGCAGCTTGGTAGGGGGAAATTACGAGCAGTACTTC.

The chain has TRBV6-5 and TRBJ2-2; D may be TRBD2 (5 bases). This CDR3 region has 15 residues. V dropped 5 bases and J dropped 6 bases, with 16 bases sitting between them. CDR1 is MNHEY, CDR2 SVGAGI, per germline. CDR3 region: CASSVEGPRSGELFF. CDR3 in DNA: TGTGCCAGCAGTGTTGAGGGTCCGAGGTCCGGGGAGCTGTTTTTT.

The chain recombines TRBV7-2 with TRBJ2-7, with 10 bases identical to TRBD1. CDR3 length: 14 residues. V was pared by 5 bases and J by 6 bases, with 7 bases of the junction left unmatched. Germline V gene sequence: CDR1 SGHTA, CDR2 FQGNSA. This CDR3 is CASSDRDRGPEQYF. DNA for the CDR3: TGTGCCAGCAGCGATCGGGACAGGGGTCCCGAGCAGTACTTC.

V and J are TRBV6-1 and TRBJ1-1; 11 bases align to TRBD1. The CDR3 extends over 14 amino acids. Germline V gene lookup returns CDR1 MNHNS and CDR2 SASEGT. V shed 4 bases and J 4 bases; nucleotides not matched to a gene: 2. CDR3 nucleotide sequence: TGTGCCAGCAGTGCCGGGACAGGGGGCACTGAAGCTTTCTTT. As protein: CASSAGTGGTEAFF.

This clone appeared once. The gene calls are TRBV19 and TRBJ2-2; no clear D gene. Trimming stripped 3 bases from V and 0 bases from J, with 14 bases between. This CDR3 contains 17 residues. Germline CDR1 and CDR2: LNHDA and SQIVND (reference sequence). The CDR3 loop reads CASSIPPGRTNTGELFF. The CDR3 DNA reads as TGTGCCAGTAGTATCCCCCCCGGCAGGACGAACACCGGGGAGCTGTTTTTT. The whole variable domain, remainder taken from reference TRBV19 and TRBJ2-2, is DGGITQSPKYLFRKEGQNVTLSCEQNLNHDAMYWYRQDPGQGLRLIYYSQIVNDFQKGDIAEGYSVSREKKESFPLTVTSAQKNPTAFYLCASSIPPGRTNTGELFFGEGSRLTVL.

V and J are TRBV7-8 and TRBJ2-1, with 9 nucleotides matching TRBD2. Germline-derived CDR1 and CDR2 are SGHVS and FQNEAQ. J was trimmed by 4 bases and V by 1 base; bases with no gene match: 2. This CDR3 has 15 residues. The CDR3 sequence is CASSLEAGGYNEQFF. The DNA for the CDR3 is TGTGCCAGCAGCTTAGAGGCGGGAGGGTACAATGAGCAGTTCTTC.

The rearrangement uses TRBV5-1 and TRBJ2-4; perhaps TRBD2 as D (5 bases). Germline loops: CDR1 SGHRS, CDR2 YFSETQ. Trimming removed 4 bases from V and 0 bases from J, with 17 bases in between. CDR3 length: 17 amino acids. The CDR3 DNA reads TGCGCCAGCAGCCGAAATCCTCCTGGACTAGCCAAAAACATTCAGTACTTC. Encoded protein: CASSRNPPGLAKNIQYF.

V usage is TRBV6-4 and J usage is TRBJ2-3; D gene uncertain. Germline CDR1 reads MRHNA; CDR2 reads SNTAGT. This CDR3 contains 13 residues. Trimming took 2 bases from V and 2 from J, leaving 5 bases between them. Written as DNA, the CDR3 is TGTGCCAGCAGTGACCGGGTCACAGATACGCAGTATTTT. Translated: CASSDRVTDTQYF.

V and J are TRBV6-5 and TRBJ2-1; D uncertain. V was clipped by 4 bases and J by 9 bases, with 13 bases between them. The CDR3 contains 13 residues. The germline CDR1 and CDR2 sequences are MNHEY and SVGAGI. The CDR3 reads CASSSSPAAEQFF. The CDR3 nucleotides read TGTGCCAGCAGTTCCTCCCCCGCGGCTGAGCAGTTCTTC.

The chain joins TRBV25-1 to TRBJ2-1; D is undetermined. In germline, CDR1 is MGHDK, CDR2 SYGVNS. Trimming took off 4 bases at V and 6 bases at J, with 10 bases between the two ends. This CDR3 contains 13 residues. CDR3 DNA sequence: TGTGCCAGCAGTGGGCTGTTGGGCAATGAGCAGTTCTTC. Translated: CASSGLLGNEQFF.

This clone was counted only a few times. CDR3 DNA sequence: TGTGCCAGCAGCCATGGGAGCAATCAGCCCCAGCATTTT. This encodes CASSHGSNQPQHF. This chain joins TRBV7-2 and TRBJ1-5, with unresolved D. The CDR3 sequence is 13 residues long. The V end lost 5 bases, the J end lost 1 base, and 6 bases lay between the germline ends. Germline V CDR1 and CDR2: SGHTA, FQGNSA. The entire variable domain, with the rest obtained from reference TRBV7-2 and TRBJ1-5, is as follows: GAGVSQSPSNKVTEKGKDVELRCDPISGHTALYWYRQSLGQGLEFLIYFQGNSAPDKSGLPSDRFSAERTGGSVSTLTIQRTQQEDSAVYLCASSHGSNQPQHFGDGTRLSIL.

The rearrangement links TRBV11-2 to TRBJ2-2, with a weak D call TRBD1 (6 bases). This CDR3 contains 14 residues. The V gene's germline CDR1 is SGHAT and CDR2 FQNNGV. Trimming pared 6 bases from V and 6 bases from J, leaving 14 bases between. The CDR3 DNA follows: TGTGCCAGCAGTTCCTACAGGGCCGCCGGGGAGCTGTTTTTT. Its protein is CASSSYRAAGELFF.

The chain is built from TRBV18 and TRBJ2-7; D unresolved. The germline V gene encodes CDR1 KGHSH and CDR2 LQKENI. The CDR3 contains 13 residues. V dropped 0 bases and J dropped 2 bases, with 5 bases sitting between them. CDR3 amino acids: CASSPPLTYEQYF. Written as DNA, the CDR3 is TGTGCCAGCTCACCACCACTAACCTACGAGCAGTACTTC.

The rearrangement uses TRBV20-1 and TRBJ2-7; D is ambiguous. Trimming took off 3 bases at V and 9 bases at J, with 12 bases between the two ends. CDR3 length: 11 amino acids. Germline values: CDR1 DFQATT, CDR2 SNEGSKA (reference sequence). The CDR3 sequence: CSASEPGGQYF. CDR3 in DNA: TGCAGTGCTAGTGAACCAGGCGGGCAGTACTTC.